This TCR beta chain was captured by sequencing in a study of T cell responses to AZD1222 COVID-19 vaccine. The repertoire was sequenced with immunoSEQ multiplex PCR; TCRdb's copy has only in-frame clones and lacks some. The table has over 110,000 clones, approximately 94% seen once. Sequenced here: peripheral blood, sampled on day 0 of AZD1222 vaccination. The source of this sequence is an adult in good health.

The CDR3 sequence is CASIGGVTYEQYF. CDR3 nucleotide sequence: TGTGCCAGTATAGGAGGAGTTACCTACGAGCAGTACTTC. This chain joins TRBV19 and TRBJ2-7, with a tentative D call TRBD2 (5 bases). Germline CDR1 LNHDA, CDR2 SQIVND (reference sequence). The V end was cut by 7 bases, the J end by 2 bases, with 12 bases between. The CDR3 covers 13 residues.